This is a list of T cell receptor beta chains from one sample in a study. One entry per CDR3 protein, called by TCRdb with MiXCR from the RT-PCR reads. This sample yields about 680,000 distinct CDR3 sequences, of which 14% are seen a single time; roughly 3.6% belongs to the top ten. The sequenced material came from memory CD4+ T cells from blood. These receptors originate from a female donor in good health, serving as a healthy control. Both conserved end residues are part of each CDR3. D genes are given only for firm matches. Clone size is shown for a subset of rows, as once, few, many or a class of expanded clone.

V	size	D	length	J	DNA	CDR3
TRBV12-3/TRBV12-4	many	.	12	TRBJ2-3	TGTGCCAGCAGTTGGGGGGCAGATACGCAGTATTTT	CASSWGADTQYF
TRBV20-1	.	.	13	TRBJ2-7	TGCAGTGCCCCCCGGCCGGGCACCTACGAGCAGTACTTC	CSAPRPGTYEQYF
TRBV5-6	many	.	16	TRBJ2-4	TGTGCCAGCAGCTTGGGGCGCACGCTAGCCAAAAACATTCAGTACTTC	CASSLGRTLAKNIQYF
TRBV20-1	.	.	12	TRBJ2-7	TGCAGTGTTTCTGGAAGGAACCGCGAGCAGTACTTC	CSVSGRNREQYF
TRBV10-3	.	TRBD1	14	TRBJ1-1	TGTGCCACCTTAGGACAGGGGGGAGTTACTGAAGCTTTCTTT	CATLGQGGVTEAFF
TRBV9	.	.	16	TRBJ2-1	TGTGCCAGCAGCGTAAGGTTGACCGGAGGCGCCAATGAGCAGTTCTTC	CASSVRLTGGANEQFF
TRBV6-5	many	.	15	TRBJ2-1	TGTGCCAGCAGTTACTCGAATGCTGCGGGCGATGAGCAGTTCTTC	CASSYSNAAGDEQFF
TRBV12-3/TRBV12-4	few	TRBD1	12	TRBJ1-2	TGTGCCAGCAGTACGACAGGGGAGGGCTACACCTTC	CASSTTGEGYTF
TRBV5-1	.	.	13	TRBJ2-7	TGCGCCAGCAGCCCAGTATCCACCTACGAGCAGTACTTC	CASSPVSTYEQYF
TRBV9	few	.	14	TRBJ1-6	TGTGCCAGCAGACGGGGGTCCTATAATTCACCCCTCCACTTT	CASRRGSYNSPLHF
TRBV6-5	few	.	15	TRBJ2-7	TGTGCCAGCAGACCGGGACTCCTAATTTTCTACGAGCAGTACTTC	CASRPGLLIFYEQYF
TRBV9	few	.	16	TRBJ1-2	TGTGCCAGCAGCGAGGGGTGGGGAGCCTCTAACTATGGCTACACCTTC	CASSEGWGASNYGYTF
TRBV5-5	few	TRBD1	14	TRBJ1-2	TGTGCCAGCAGCTCAACAGGGGGCCCCTTAGCCTACACCTTC	CASSSTGGPLAYTF
TRBV9	.	.	13	TRBJ1-1	TGTGCCAGCAGCGTAGAGGGGGGTAGAGAAGCTTTCTTT	CASSVEGGREAFF
TRBV10-3	.	.	13	TRBJ1-3	TGTGCCATCAGTGAGTCTGATGGAAACACCATATATTTT	CAISESDGNTIYF